Below, 27 T cell receptor beta chains from the same sample are listed, as sequenced in a study of OX40 agonist ivuxolimab in advanced cancers. Clones were read by immunoSEQ multiplex PCR, and TCRdb kept only the in-frame ones, dropping some. The data show 65,000 to 85,000 clones, around 85% seen once. Sequencing used CD4+ or CD8+ T cells sorted from blood, obtained in a trial of the OX40 agonist ivuxolimab. The origin of the receptors is an adult with an advanced solid tumor such as melanoma, head and neck, liver or kidney cancer.

CDR3 region: CASRSEISNQPQHF. The CDR3, as DNA: TGTGCCAGCAGGTCAGAGATAAGCAATCAGCCCCAGCATTTT. This chain uses TRBV2 with TRBJ1-5; D is uncertain. Germline CDR1 reads SNHLY; CDR2 reads FYNNEI. Trimming took 6 bases from V and 1 from J, leaving 10 bases between them. This CDR3 has 14 residues. The full variable domain, in which reference TRBV2 and TRBJ1-5 provide the parts outside the CDR3, is EPEVTQTPSHQVTQMGQEVILRCVPISNHLYFYWYRQILGQKVEFLVSFYNNEISEKSEIFDDQFSVERPDGSNFTLKIRSTKLEDSAMYFCASRSEISNQPQHFGDGTRLSIL.

V and J are TRBV9 and TRBJ2-2; D possibly corresponds to TRBD1 (5 bases). Germline assignment: CDR1 SGDLS and CDR2 YYNGEE. Trimming left V 0 bases short and J 1 base short, with 10 bases between. This CDR3 has 16 amino acids. The CDR3 loop is CASSVAGAVNTGELFF. In DNA, the CDR3 is TGTGCCAGCAGCGTAGCTGGGGCAGTGAACACCGGGGAGCTGTTTTTT.

CDR3 DNA sequence: TGTGCCAGCAGAGATGAGCGATTAGCGAACTATGGCTACACCTTC. Protein sequence: CASRDERLANYGYTF. The gene calls are TRBV11-3 and TRBJ1-2, with D unclear. Trimming left V 6 bases short and J 2 bases short, with 16 bases between. CDR1 and CDR2 from the germline V gene are SGHNT and YENEEA. The CDR3 length is 15 residues.

The rearrangement links TRBV15 to TRBJ2-3; 7 nucleotides align to TRBD2. The junction had 9 bases not matched to a gene; V was cut back by 3 bases and J by 3 bases. Germline CDR1 and CDR2: LNHNV and YYDKDF (reference sequence). The CDR3 contains 16 residues. CDR3 sequence: CATSSYLAGGTDTQYF. The CDR3 DNA sequence: TGTGCCACCAGCAGCTACTTAGCGGGTGGGACAGATACGCAGTATTTT.

The V call is TRBV6-6, the J call TRBJ1-2; tentatively, D is TRBD1 (5 bases). The V end lost 2 bases, the J end lost 6 bases, and 13 bases lay between the germline ends. The CDR3 spans 14 residues. Germline CDR1 is MNHNY and CDR2 is SVGAGI (reference sequence). DNA for the CDR3: TGTGCCAGCAGTTACGTGGGGGGACGGGATGGCTACACCTTC. Protein product: CASSYVGGRDGYTF.

V and J are TRBV5-1 and TRBJ2-5; 7 nucleotides match TRBD1. With V trimmed by 7 bases and J by 7 bases, 10 bases remained unmatched. Germline lookup yields CDR1 SGHRS and CDR2 YFSETQ. This CDR3 region has 13 residues. The CDR3: CASSRDREGTQYF. DNA for the CDR3: TGCGCCAGCTCCCGGGACAGAGAAGGGACCCAGTACTTC.

The chain links TRBV9 to TRBJ2-2; the D is unclear. V lost 0 bases to trimming and J lost 3 bases, with 9 bases between them. CDR3 length: 15 amino acids. Germline assignment: CDR1 SGDLS and CDR2 YYNGEE. The CDR3 region has the DNA TGTGCCAGCAGCGTAGGGCATGAGGACACCGGGGAGCTGTTTTTT. Translation gives CASSVGHEDTGELFF.

This clone has just a few counts. The chain uses TRBV30 and TRBJ1-4; D remains unclear. The CDR3 consists of 15 residues. Germline V gene lookup returns CDR1 GTSNPN and CDR2 SVGIG (reference sequence). V dropped 1 base and J dropped 6 bases, with 15 bases sitting between them. Written as DNA, the CDR3 is TGTGCCTGGAGTGAAGGGTGGCGGGAGGATGAAAAACTGTTTTTT. It codes for CAWSEGWREDEKLFF. The entire variable domain, with the rest obtained from reference TRBV30 and TRBJ1-4, is as follows: SQTIHQWPATLVQPVGSPLSLECTVEGTSNPNLYWYRQAAGRGLQLLFYSVGIGQISSEVPQNLSASRPQDRQFILSSKKLLLSDSGFYLCAWSEGWREDEKLFFGSGTQLSVL.

The rearrangement joins TRBV5-5 to TRBJ1-3, with D unresolved. The CDR3 spans 14 residues. The germline V and J ends were trimmed by 2 bases and 2 bases, with 8 bases remaining between them. The germline gives CDR1 SGHKS, CDR2 YYEKEE (reference sequence). The CDR3 nucleotides read TGTGCCAGCAGCTTTGCCGGGACTGGAAACACCATATATTTT. Residues: CASSFAGTGNTIYF.

The chain recombines TRBV25-1 with TRBJ1-2; 12 bases match TRBD1. The trim removed 8 bases at V and 8 bases at J, leaving 15 bases unmatched. CDR1 is MGHDK and CDR2 is SYGVNS in the germline V gene. The length of the CDR3 is 16 residues. CDR3 protein: CASLKSGTGGAGGYTF. CDR3 in DNA: TGTGCCAGCTTAAAATCCGGGACAGGGGGCGCGGGGGGCTACACCTTC.

This chain uses TRBV6-1 with TRBJ1-2; TRBD1 might be the D (6 bases). The germline CDR1 and CDR2 sequences are MNHNS and SASEGT. The CDR3 runs 16 residues. V lost 1 base and J 0 bases, leaving 12 bases between the germline ends. CDR3 sequence: CASSEERGGPNYGYTF. The CDR3 DNA follows: TGTGCCAGCAGTGAAGAAAGGGGGGGTCCTAACTATGGCTACACCTTC.

The chain joins TRBV4-3 to TRBJ2-1; TRBD2 aligns across 8 bases. V trimming: 6 bases; J trimming: 5 bases; junction bases outside the gene matches: 12. The CDR3 length is 16 residues. Germline lookup yields CDR1 LGHNA and CDR2 YSLEER. DNA of the CDR3: TGCGCCAGCAGTCCTAGCCCGGGGGGGGCCCACAATGAGCAGTTCTTC. Translation: CASSPSPGGAHNEQFF.

Regarding this clone: Other DNA sequences in the sample encode the same CDR3. The CDR3 here is CASSLSSYEQYF. The CDR3, as DNA: TGTGCCAGCAGCTTGAGCTCCTACGAGCAGTACTTC. This chain links TRBV7-9 with TRBJ2-7; no clear D. V was clipped by 3 bases and J by 0 bases, with 3 bases between them. Germline V gives CDR1 SEHNR, CDR2 FQNEAQ (reference sequence). The CDR3 has 12 amino acids.

This clone was observed a handful of times. The chain carries TRBV7-3 and TRBJ1-3, with D unresolved. From germline, CDR1 is SGHTA and CDR2 FQGTGA. The CDR3 loop spans 16 amino acids. The V end was cut by 2 bases, the J end by 0 bases, with 11 bases between. This CDR3 is CASSLSGPHSGNTIYF. The CDR3 coding sequence is TGTGCCAGCAGCTTATCCGGACCTCACTCTGGAAACACCATATATTTT.

There are many counts of this clone. The V gene is TRBV9, the J gene TRBJ2-2, with a possible D match to TRBD1 (6 bases). Trimming pared 4 bases from V and 3 bases from J, leaving 16 bases between. CDR1 and CDR2 from the germline V gene are SGDLS and YYNGEE. The CDR3 spans 16 residues. CDR3: CASSPRQASYTGELFF. The CDR3 DNA sequence: TGTGCCAGCAGCCCCAGACAGGCCTCCTACACCGGGGAGCTGTTTTTT.

J is TRBJ1-6 and V is TRBV5-1; D perhaps matches TRBD1 (5 bases). Germline CDR1 SGHRS, CDR2 YFSETQ. The CDR3 covers 15 residues. The germline V and J ends were trimmed by 4 bases and 7 bases, with 15 bases remaining between them. This CDR3 is CASSPGPNENSPLHF. The CDR3 DNA sequence: TGCGCCAGCAGCCCGGGACCGAACGAGAATTCACCCCTCCACTTT.

Concerning this clone itself: Other DNA variants within this sample encode the same CDR3. J is TRBJ2-3 and V is TRBV9; no clear D gene. The V and J ends lost 0 bases and 1 base respectively, with 6 bases between them. Germline V CDR1 and CDR2: SGDLS, YYNGEE. The CDR3 runs 14 residues. The CDR3 sequence is CASSVGAGTDTQYF. In DNA, the CDR3 is TGTGCCAGCAGCGTAGGGGCAGGCACAGATACGCAGTATTTT.

This chain links TRBV5-1 with TRBJ1-2; D is perhaps TRBD1 (6 bases). The CDR3 length is 13 residues. Deletions cut 2 bases from V and 7 bases from J, with 12 bases between. Germline CDR1 SGHRS, CDR2 YFSETQ. Here the CDR3 DNA reads TGCGCCAGCAGCTTTTACAGGGACGCTGGCTACACCTTC. It yields the protein CASSFYRDAGYTF.

This chain joins TRBV30 and TRBJ1-5; tentatively, D is TRBD1 (5 bases). V was shortened by 2 bases and J by 6 bases, with 11 bases between the two germline ends. Germline lookup yields CDR1 GTSNPN and CDR2 SVGIG (reference sequence). The CDR3 loop spans 13 amino acids. CDR3 loop: CAWSIGVGQPQHF. In DNA, the CDR3 is TGTGCCTGGAGTATAGGGGTCGGTCAGCCCCAGCATTTT.

The rearrangement links TRBV7-6 to TRBJ1-3, with D perhaps matching TRBD1 (5 bases). The CDR3 consists of 16 residues. V gave up 5 bases and J gave up 0 bases, with 14 bases separating them. CDR1 is SGHVS and CDR2 is FNYEAQ in the germline V gene. The CDR3 nucleotides are TGTGCCAGCAGCACCTCGGGGCTTCGCTCTGGAAACACCATATATTTT. Translating gives CASSTSGLRSGNTIYF.

The chain recombines TRBV7-2 with TRBJ1-4; no clear D. CDR1 SGHTA and CDR2 FQGNSA come from the germline V gene. The CDR3 is 14 residues long. The ends were cut back, 4 bases at V and 8 bases at J, with 14 bases in the middle. CDR3 protein: CASSSRRGEEKLFF. The CDR3 DNA reads TGTGCCAGCAGCTCTCGACGTGGCGAGGAAAAACTGTTTTTT.

The chain combines TRBV18 with TRBJ1-2; a possible D gene is TRBD1 (6 bases). V gave up 2 bases and J gave up 0 bases, with 7 bases separating them. The CDR3 is made up of 14 amino acids. Germline CDR1 is KGHSH and CDR2 is LQKENI. In nucleotides, the CDR3 is TGTGCCAGCTCACCAGCAGGGGCTAACTATGGCTACACCTTC. Translation gives CASSPAGANYGYTF.

Ten or more counts support this clone. The rearrangement joins TRBV5-1 to TRBJ1-2; the D gene is possibly TRBD1 (5 bases). CDR1 and CDR2 (germline): SGHRS, YFSETQ. The CDR3 contains 12 residues. Trimming removed 2 bases at V and 6 bases at J, with 8 bases between. This CDR3 is CASSFEGDGYTF. CDR3 in DNA: TGCGCCAGCAGCTTTGAAGGGGATGGCTACACCTTC.

V is TRBV5-1 and J is TRBJ1-2; D is ambiguous. This CDR3 spans 14 amino acids. Germline V gene lookup returns CDR1 SGHRS and CDR2 YFSETQ. V lost 4 bases and J 4 bases, leaving 14 bases between the germline ends. The CDR3 sequence is CASSPRDGRYGYTF. CDR3 sequence (DNA): TGCGCCAGCAGCCCCCGTGACGGCCGCTATGGCTACACCTTC.

V gene TRBV5-1 combines with J gene TRBJ2-3; D possibly corresponds to TRBD2 (5 bases). Germline lookup yields CDR1 SGHRS and CDR2 YFSETQ. The V end lost 5 bases, the J end lost 0 bases, and 10 bases lay between the germline ends. This CDR3 has 14 residues. CDR3 DNA: TGCGCCAGCAGAGCGGAATCTAGCACAGATACGCAGTATTTT. It encodes CASRAESSTDTQYF.

This clone was picked up one time. The CDR3 region has the DNA TGTGCCAGCAGCACCGCGGGGCGAAATAATTCACCCCTCCACTTT. It encodes CASSTAGRNNSPLHF. The chain recombines TRBV9 with TRBJ1-6; a weak D match, TRBD1 (5 bases). This CDR3 region has 15 residues. Per germline, CDR1 SGDLS and CDR2 YYNGEE. V was shortened by 4 bases and J by 5 bases, with 13 bases between the two germline ends.

This clone has just a few counts. The J gene is TRBJ1-1, the V gene TRBV18, with TRBD1 identical over 7 bases. Germline CDR1 reads KGHSH; CDR2 reads LQKENI. The CDR3 is 13 amino acids. V dropped 6 bases and J dropped 6; count of bases not matched to a gene: 7. The CDR3 nucleotides read TGTGCCAGCTCTTCAGGGGGGGTGGCTGAAGCTTTCTTT. It encodes CASSSGGVAEAFF.